This TCR beta chain was identified in a study of T cells after yellow fever vaccination. Study overall: Fractions with few cells were prepared using SMART-Seq v4 Ultra Low Input. Findings of the study overall: The bulk population could contribute abundant contaminating clonotypes to FACS-sorted repertoires.

CDR1 and CDR2 (germline): MNHEY, SVGAGI. The CDR3 spans 14 residues. Trimming cost V 5 bases and J 3 bases; bases outside gene matches: 3. From the 5' RACE reads, TCRdb called clonotypes with MiXCR, one entry per CDR3 protein. This sample has roughly 400,000 distinct CDR3 sequences, with 18% found just once. For this clonotype: The antigen is unknown.

This sequence joins TRBV6-5 and TRBJ2-4; 8 nucleotides align to TRBD1. The sequencing here drew on PBMCs, taken before the yellow fever booster vaccination. This clonotype originated in a man between 18 and 35 years old who received the YFV17D yellow fever vaccine. In nucleotides, the CDR3 is TGTGCCAGCAGTCCCGGGACAGGCAAAAACATTCAGTACTTC. Encoded protein: CASSPGTGKNIQYF.